The text below deals with one TCR beta chain. This specimen comes from a study of long-term antiretroviral therapy in people with HIV. A v3.0 immunoSEQ assay was performed at survey level. The target of sequencing was about 35,000-50,000 T-cell genomes per sample. Clones were sequenced by immunoSEQ multiplex PCR, and TCRdb holds only the in-frame ones, with some missing. The data contain tens of thousands of clones, roughly 97% of them singletons. This CDR3 is 13 amino acids long. Germline V gene sequence: CDR1 LNHDA, CDR2 SQIVND (reference sequence). V was cut by 6 bases and J by 5 bases, with 10 bases left in between.

The TCR was taken from a man aged 25 to 40 with HIV. This chain connects TRBV19 to TRBJ2-2, with D perhaps matching TRBD2 (5 bases). Sequenced material: unsorted PBMCs, taken 6.9 years after starting antiretroviral therapy. The CDR3 DNA reads as TGTGCCAGTAGGGACTCTACTACCGGGGAGCTGTTTTTT. This sequence encodes CASRDSTTGELFF.